One and the same sample provided the 20 T cell receptor beta chains below, sequenced in a study of blood T cells in healthy people across ages. A J-beta primer mix and a sample-barcoded 5' primer were used in a second PCR of about 7 to 12 cycles. Each CDR3 protein gets one entry after TCRdb re-called the 5' RACE reads with MiXCR. The data contain about 900,000 distinct CDR3 sequences, 62% of them singletons. The sequenced sample consisted of blood. These receptors were collected from a man under 40 in good health.

V gene TRBV29-1 combines with J gene TRBJ2-4; D may be TRBD1 (6 bases). The J call may be mistaken, given a closer DNA end match to TRBJ2-7. CDR1 is SQVTM and CDR2 is ANQGSEA in the germline V gene. This CDR3 region has 14 residues. The CDR3: CSVALAGASYEQYF. CDR3 DNA: TGCAGCGTTGCCCTAGCAGGGGCCTCCTACGAGCAGTACTTC.

Only a few counts were recorded for this clonotype. This sequence joins TRBV11-2 and TRBJ2-3, with D maybe TRBD2 (6 bases). Germline V gene sequence: CDR1 SGHAT, CDR2 FQNNGV. The CDR3 loop spans 16 amino acids. V was cut by 2 bases and J by 1 base, with 13 bases left in between. CDR3 nucleotide sequence: TGTGCCAGCAGCTTATTGGGTAGCGGCGGCACAGATACGCAGTATTTT. This translates into CASSLLGSGGTDTQYF. Filled out from reference TRBV11-2 and TRBJ2-3, the complete variable domain reads EAGVAQSPRYKIIEKRQSVAFWCNPISGHATLYWYQQILGQGPKLLIQFQNNGVVDDSQLPKDRFSAERLKGVDSTLKIQPAKLEDSAVYLCASSLLGSGGTDTQYFGPGTRLTVL.

The V call is TRBV15, the J call TRBJ2-3, with 9 bases that match TRBD2. The CDR3 spans 16 residues. The J segment lost 1 base and the V segment lost 5 bases, leaving 7 bases of the junction unmatched. Germline V gives CDR1 LNHNV, CDR2 YYDKDF (reference sequence). CDR3 coding DNA: TGTGCCACCAGCGGACGAGCGGGGGGAGGCACAGATACGCAGTATTTT. Translated, it gives CATSGRAGGGTDTQYF.

This clonotype was detected only a few times. The chain recombines TRBV2 with TRBJ2-5; 7 nucleotides align to TRBD2. Germline CDR1 and CDR2: SNHLY and FYNNEI. The trim removed 10 bases at V and 1 base at J, leaving 6 bases unmatched. This CDR3 region has 13 residues. The CDR3 loop reads CATGGGSQETQYF. DNA for the CDR3: TGTGCCACGGGGGGAGGCAGCCAAGAGACCCAGTACTTC.

This clonotype was counted a few times. This chain joins TRBV27 and TRBJ2-7, with 8 bases matching TRBD2. This CDR3 spans 14 amino acids. V lost 5 bases to trimming and J lost 0 bases; unmatched junction nucleotides: 3. The V gene's germline CDR1 is MNHEY and CDR2 SMNVEV (reference sequence). The CDR3 sequence is CASSPGLDSYEQYF. The CDR3 DNA is TGTGCCAGCAGTCCGGGACTAGACTCCTACGAGCAGTACTTC.

This clonotype was seen just once. This chain uses TRBV9 with TRBJ2-1, with D perhaps matching TRBD2 (5 bases). V was shortened by 0 bases and J by 7 bases, with 8 bases between the two germline ends. The CDR3 is 13 residues long. Germline V CDR1 and CDR2: SGDLS, YYNGEE. CDR3 region: CASSVGSGNEQFF. The DNA for the CDR3 is TGTGCCAGCAGCGTAGGGTCGGGGAATGAGCAGTTCTTC.

This clonotype has just one count. This rearrangement joins TRBV28 to TRBJ2-3; D is possibly TRBD2 (7 bases). CDR1 is MDHEN and CDR2 is SYDVKM in the germline V gene. The CDR3 covers 13 residues. Trimming removed 6 bases from V and 6 bases from J, with 13 bases in between. In nucleotides, the CDR3 is TGTGCCAGCAGGGGGGCGGGGGAGGATACGCAGTATTTT. Its protein is CASRGAGEDTQYF.

V is TRBV24-1 and J is TRBJ2-3, with TRBD2 identical over 7 bases. The CDR3 runs to 12 residues. Trimming cost V 9 bases and J 7 bases; bases outside gene matches: 6. Looked up from germline, CDR1 is KGHDR and CDR2 is SFDVKD. The CDR3 spells CATRDYKNTQYF. The CDR3 DNA reads as TGTGCCACCCGGGACTATAAGAATACGCAGTATTTT.

The chain carries TRBV5-1 and TRBJ2-4, with a possible D match to TRBD2 (5 bases). The CDR3 contains 15 residues. Trimming cost V 2 bases and J 0 bases, with 9 bases left between them. CDR1 and CDR2 from the germline V gene are SGHRS and YFSETQ. The CDR3 DNA is TGCGCCAGCAGCTTTACGGGGTCAGCCAAAAACATTCAGTACTTC. Residues: CASSFTGSAKNIQYF.

The chain is built from TRBV6-1 and TRBJ2-1; D is possibly TRBD1 (7 bases). This CDR3 has 16 residues. The germline V and J ends were trimmed by 2 bases and 9 bases, with 20 bases remaining between them. The germline V gene encodes CDR1 MNHNS and CDR2 SASEGT. This CDR3 is CASSESGGTVNSEQFF. The CDR3, as DNA: TGTGCCAGCAGTGAAAGTGGCGGGACAGTAAACAGTGAGCAGTTCTTC.

The gene calls are TRBV6-5 and TRBJ2-2, with D perhaps assigned TRBD1 or TRBD2 (5 bases each). Germline CDR1 MNHEY, CDR2 SVGAGI. The CDR3 consists of 14 residues. Deletions cut 2 bases from V and 1 base from J, with 5 bases between. CDR3 protein: CASSYGGNTGELFF. The DNA of the CDR3 is TGTGCCAGCAGTTACGGGGGGAACACCGGGGAGCTGTTTTTT.

The chain combines TRBV7-3 with TRBJ2-3; 7 bases line up with TRBD2. J lost 2 bases, V lost 7 bases, and 6 bases had no gene match. The CDR3 extends over 14 amino acids. The germline gives CDR1 SGHTA, CDR2 FQGTGA. The CDR3 here is CASNTGGITDTQYF. The DNA for the CDR3 is TGTGCCAGCAACACCGGGGGGATCACAGATACGCAGTATTTT.

This clonotype came up a few times. This chain joins TRBV27 and TRBJ2-6; D gene ambiguous. Germline CDR1 reads MNHEY; CDR2 reads SMNVEV (reference sequence). V dropped 0 bases and J dropped 3 bases, with 6 bases sitting between them. The CDR3 runs 15 residues. CDR3 sequence reads: CASSLSVGGANVLTF. For the CDR3, the DNA is TGTGCCAGCAGTTTATCGGTGGGTGGGGCCAACGTCCTGACTTTC.

This clonotype was detected once. The V and J genes are TRBV27 and TRBJ2-7; no clear D. Trimming left V 5 bases short and J 0 bases short, with 8 bases between. Looked up from germline, CDR1 is MNHEY and CDR2 is SMNVEV (reference sequence). CDR3 length equals 13 residues. The CDR3 loop is CASSVRASYEQYF. CDR3 in DNA: TGTGCCAGCAGTGTTAGAGCCTCCTACGAGCAGTACTTC.

This clonotype was detected many times. The chain couples TRBV5-1 to TRBJ2-1; D is unclear. The germline gives CDR1 SGHRS, CDR2 YFSETQ. V lost 4 bases and J lost 8, with 10 bases in between. The CDR3 consists of 12 residues. CDR3 amino acids: CASSQNSHEQFF. CDR3 in DNA: TGCGCCAGCAGCCAAAATAGCCATGAGCAGTTCTTC.

The genes are TRBV20-1 and TRBJ2-1; 10 positions agree with TRBD1. The CDR3 has 19 amino acids. With V trimmed by 6 bases and J by 3 bases, 20 bases remained unmatched. Germline-derived CDR1 and CDR2 are DFQATT and SNEGSKA (reference sequence). Here the CDR3 reads CSAGPFEGQGSPYYNEQFF. The CDR3 DNA reads as TGCAGTGCAGGCCCTTTTGAGGGACAGGGGTCCCCCTACTACAATGAGCAGTTCTTC.

This clonotype came up a few times. The rearrangement uses TRBV9 and TRBJ2-1, with D possibly called TRBD1 or TRBD2 (7 bases each). Trimming left V 4 bases short and J 7 bases short, with 15 bases between. The CDR3 has 14 residues. The germline CDR1 and CDR2 sequences are SGDLS and YYNGEE. The CDR3 here is CASSPQGRGNEQFF. DNA for the CDR3: TGTGCCAGCAGCCCACAGGGGAGGGGTAATGAGCAGTTCTTC. The full variable domain, with the rest looked up from reference TRBV9 and TRBJ2-1, is DSGVTQTPKHLITATGQRVTLRCSPRSGDLSVYWYQQSLDQGLQFLIQYYNGEERAKGNILERFSAQQFPDLHSELNLSSLELGDSALYFCASSPQGRGNEQFFGPGTRLTVL.

The V gene is TRBV20-1, the J gene TRBJ2-3; 9 nucleotides align to TRBD2. After removal of 2 bases from V and 8 bases from J, the junction contained 14 bases not matched to a gene. Per germline, CDR1 DFQATT and CDR2 SNEGSKA (reference sequence). This CDR3 is 16 amino acids long. Here the CDR3 DNA reads TGCAGTGCTAGATTCCGTAGCGGGGGCTTCCGTTTTACGCAGTATTTT. This sequence encodes CSARFRSGGFRFTQYF.

J is TRBJ1-2 and V is TRBV7-2; D uncertain. V lost 1 base and J 4 bases, leaving 16 bases between the germline ends. The CDR3 has 16 residues. Per germline, CDR1 SGHTA and CDR2 FQGNSA. CDR3 sequence: CASSLVSSAGTYGYTF. The CDR3 DNA reads as TGTGCCAGCAGCTTAGTCAGTTCGGCGGGCACCTATGGCTACACCTTC.

This chain connects TRBV6-1 to TRBJ1-2, with D possibly matching TRBD1 (5 bases). With 2 bases removed from V and 2 bases from J, the gap between germline ends came to 12 bases. The germline V gene has CDR1 MNHNS and CDR2 SASEGT. The CDR3 sequence is 15 residues long. The CDR3 coding sequence is TGTGCCAGCAGTGAAACCGTGGCAGGGAACTATGGCTACACCTTC. Translation gives CASSETVAGNYGYTF.